The rows below give T cell receptor beta chains drawn from one sample of a study of blood T cell repertoires in COVID-19. TCRdb's table, derived via immunoSEQ multiplex PCR, lists solely in-frame clones and lacks some. The sample lists around 200,000 clones, 88% occurring once. The sample consisted of peripheral blood. These receptors all come from a man between 18 and 35 years old with active or convalescent COVID-19. Both conserved end residues are part of each CDR3. D genes are given only for firm matches. Not every row has a clone size; where given, it reads once, few, many or a size class.

j_call,clone_size,d_call,v_call,cdr3_aa,cdr3_nt
TRBJ1-6,.,TRBD1,TRBV5-1,CASSSGQGGDSPLHF,TGCGCCAGCAGCTCTGGACAGGGTGGTGATTCACCCCTCCACTTT
TRBJ2-7,few,TRBD1,TRBV19,CASNRGTDEQYF,TGTGCCAGCAACAGGGGTACCGACGAGCAGTACTTC
TRBJ2-7,.,TRBD2,TRBV5-6,CASSLAGGSSTYEQYF,TGTGCCAGCAGCTTGGCCGGGGGGTCTAGTACCTACGAGCAGTACTTC
TRBJ1-1,.,TRBD1,TRBV23-1,CASSQVKGQGDTEAFF,TGCGCCAGCAGTCAAGTTAAGGGACAGGGGGACACTGAAGCTTTCTTT
TRBJ1-1,.,.,TRBV7-2,CASSSGKGTEAFF,TGTGCCAGCAGTTCAGGGAAAGGCACTGAAGCTTTCTTT
TRBJ1-5,.,.,TRBV2,CASRGLGGLSNQPQHF,TGTGCCAGCAGAGGACTAGGAGGATTGAGCAATCAGCCCCAGCATTTT
TRBJ2-1,.,.,TRBV3-1/TRBV3-2,CASSQGRRGPYNEQFF,TGTGCCAGCAGCCAGGGGAGGCGGGGGCCCTACAATGAGCAGTTCTTC
TRBJ1-2,.,TRBD1,TRBV11-2,CASSPGTGGIRTF,TGTGCCAGCAGCCCCGGGACAGGGGGCATCCGCACCTTC
TRBJ1-2,.,.,TRBV30,CAWRGPRTHSNYGYTF,TGTGCCTGGAGAGGACCGCGGACACACTCTAACTATGGCTACACCTTC
TRBJ1-1,.,.,TRBV11-2,CASSLTENTEAFF,TGTGCCAGCAGCCTCACAGAGAACACTGAAGCTTTCTTT
TRBJ1-2,.,.,TRBV27,CASRPTGPYGYTF,TGTGCCAGCAGGCCGACAGGACCCTATGGCTACACCTTC
TRBJ2-3,.,.,TRBV3-1/TRBV3-2,CASSQDVGRTDTQYF,TGTGCCAGCAGCCAAGACGTAGGGAGGACAGATACGCAGTATTTT
TRBJ2-2,.,TRBD2,TRBV18,CASSPGTSGPGELFF,TGTGCCAGCTCACCAGGGACTAGCGGGCCCGGGGAGCTGTTTTTT
TRBJ2-7,many,.,TRBV4-1,CASSHTQGTYEQYF,TGCGCCAGCAGCCATACACAGGGTACTTACGAGCAGTACTTC
TRBJ2-5,.,.,TRBV2,CASSEASGGETQYF,TGTGCCAGCAGTGAAGCATCAGGGGGGGAGACCCAGTACTTC
TRBJ1-1,.,.,TRBV19,CASRTSQGNTEAFF,TGTGCCAGTAGAACCTCACAGGGGAACACTGAAGCTTTCTTT
TRBJ2-2,.,TRBD2,TRBV28,CASSPWLAETNTGELFF,TGTGCCAGCAGTCCGTGGCTAGCGGAAACGAACACCGGGGAGCTGTTTTTT
TRBJ2-6,.,.,TRBV11-2,CASSESVTSGANVLTF,TGTGCCAGCAGCGAAAGCGTCACCTCTGGGGCCAACGTCCTGACTTTC
TRBJ2-1,.,TRBD2,TRBV9,CASSANGRTPGPSEQFF,TGTGCCAGCAGCGCCAACGGGAGGACCCCTGGACCAAGTGAGCAGTTCTTC
TRBJ2-1,.,TRBD2,TRBV6-2/TRBV6-3,CASSYTSGAPWVEQFF,TGTGCCAGCAGTTATACTAGCGGAGCCCCCTGGGTTGAGCAGTTCTTC
TRBJ1-1,.,.,TRBV2,CASQETENTEAFF,TGTGCCAGCCAAGAGACAGAGAACACTGAAGCTTTCTTT
TRBJ1-4,once,.,TRBV4-3,CASAAKRATNEKLFF,TGCGCCAGCGCAGCGAAGAGGGCAACTAATGAAAAACTGTTTTTT
TRBJ2-3,few,TRBD1,TRBV5-4,CASSHLGQGISDTQYF,TGTGCCAGCAGCCACCTCGGACAGGGTATTTCAGATACGCAGTATTTT